Following are 5 T cell receptor beta chains from one sample sequenced in a study of beta chain features in type 1 diabetes (dated by TCRdb to the late 2010s). Broad study findings and their caveats: In all four CD4+ subsets, TCRB CDR3 length was moderately but significantly shorter in type 1 diabetes patients.

The library was generated by the immunoSEQ multiplex PCR assay. The High Capacity cDNA Reverse Transcription Kit was used to reverse transcribe all of the isolated RNA, meaning that expressed TCRB transcripts were what got sequenced. TCRdb's version of the immuneACCESS table is confined to in-frame rearrangements and falls short of the full clone set. An unresolved V gene accounts for under half of the shortfall where checked; the remainder is of unknown origin. The sample table lists some 280,000 clones, roughly an eighth of them with a count of one. Of the sample, less than 0.02% falls within the top ten clones. Antigen specificity for these receptors is unknown. The sample was naive CD4+ T cells from blood. In the paper's terms, the cell subset or site label means: true naive CD4+ T cells. All receptors come from a man aged 25 to 40 with type 1 diabetes.

In regard to this clone: A read error may produce the germline difference seen at one junction end. The chain recombines TRBV10-3 with TRBJ2-1, with 13 bases that match TRBD2. The CDR3 has 13 amino acids. Germline assignment: CDR1 ENHRY and CDR2 SYGVKD. The CDR3 DNA follows: TGTGCCCTCAGGACTAGCGGGAGTGATGAGCAGTTCTTC. Protein sequence: CALRTSGSDEQFF.

CDR3 DNA sequence: TGTGCCAGCAGCGACCGACAGGGCTCTGGAAACACCATATATTTT. Its protein is CASSDRQGSGNTIYF. This chain joins TRBV5-4 and TRBJ1-3, with 7 bases aligning to TRBD1. Germline assignment: CDR1 SGHNT and CDR2 YYREEE (reference sequence). The CDR3 has 15 amino acids. J lost 0 bases, V lost 4 bases, and 4 bases had no gene match.

The chain combines TRBV19 with TRBJ1-1; no clear D gene. The CDR3 sequence is 11 residues long. Germline CDR1 reads LNHDA; CDR2 reads SQIVND (reference sequence). Trimming removed 3 bases from V and 6 bases from J, with 5 bases in between. The CDR3 nucleotides read TGTGCCAGTAGTATGGGAGCTGAAGCTTTCTTT. Translated: CASSMGAEAFF.

This clone was seen more than once but under ten times. The CDR3 here is CASSVGLANTGELFF. The DNA of the CDR3 is TGTGCCAGCAGCGTAGGATTAGCGAACACCGGGGAGCTGTTTTTT. J is TRBJ2-2 and V is TRBV9; D remains unclear. The length of the CDR3 is 15 residues. Germline assignment: CDR1 SGDLS and CDR2 YYNGEE. Trimming left V 0 bases short and J 0 bases short, with 6 bases between. Using reference TRBV9 and TRBJ2-2 for the parts outside the CDR3, the full variable domain is DSGVTQTPKHLITATGQRVTLRCSPRSGDLSVYWYQQSLDQGLQFLIQYYNGEERAKGNILERFSAQQFPDLHSELNLSSLELGDSALYFCASSVGLANTGELFFGEGSRLTVL.

This clone was seen a handful of times. V and J are TRBV7-8 and TRBJ2-1; 13 bases align to TRBD2. The CDR3 contains 14 residues. J gave up 6 bases and V 6 bases, and 2 bases lay outside the gene matches. Germline assignment: CDR1 SGHVS and CDR2 FQNEAQ. DNA of the CDR3: TGTGCCAGCAGGACTAGCGGGAGGAGCAATGAGCAGTTCTTC. It encodes CASRTSGRSNEQFF.